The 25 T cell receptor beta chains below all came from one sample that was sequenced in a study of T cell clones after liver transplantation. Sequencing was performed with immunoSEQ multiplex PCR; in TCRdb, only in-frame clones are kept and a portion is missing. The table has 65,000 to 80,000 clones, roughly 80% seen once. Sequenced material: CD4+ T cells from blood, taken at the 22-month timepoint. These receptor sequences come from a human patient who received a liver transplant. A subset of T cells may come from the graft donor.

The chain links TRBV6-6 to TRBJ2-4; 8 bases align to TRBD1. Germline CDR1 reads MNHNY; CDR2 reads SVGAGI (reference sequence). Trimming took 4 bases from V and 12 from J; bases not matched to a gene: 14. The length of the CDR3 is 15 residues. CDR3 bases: TGTGCCAGCAGTTCCGACAGGGGCTTCCTCGGGACTCAGTACTTC. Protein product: CASSSDRGFLGTQYF.

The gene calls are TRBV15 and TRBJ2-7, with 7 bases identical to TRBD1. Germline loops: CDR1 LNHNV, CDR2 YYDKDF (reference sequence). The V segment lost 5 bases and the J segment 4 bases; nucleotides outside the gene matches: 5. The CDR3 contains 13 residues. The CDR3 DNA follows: TGTGCCACCAGCGACAGGGCCCGGTACGAGCAGTACTTC. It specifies CATSDRARYEQYF.

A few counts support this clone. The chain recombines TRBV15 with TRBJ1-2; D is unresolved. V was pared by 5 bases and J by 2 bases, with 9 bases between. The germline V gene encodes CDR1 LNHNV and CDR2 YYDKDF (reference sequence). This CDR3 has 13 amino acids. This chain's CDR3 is CATSGSPNYGYTF. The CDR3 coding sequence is TGTGCCACCAGCGGCAGCCCAAACTATGGCTACACCTTC.

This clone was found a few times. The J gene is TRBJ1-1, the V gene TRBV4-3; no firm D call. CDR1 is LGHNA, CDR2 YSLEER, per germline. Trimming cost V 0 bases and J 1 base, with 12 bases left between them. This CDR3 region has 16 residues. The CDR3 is CASSQEFGKGNTEAFF. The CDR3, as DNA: TGCGCCAGCAGCCAAGAATTTGGGAAGGGGAACACTGAAGCTTTCTTT.

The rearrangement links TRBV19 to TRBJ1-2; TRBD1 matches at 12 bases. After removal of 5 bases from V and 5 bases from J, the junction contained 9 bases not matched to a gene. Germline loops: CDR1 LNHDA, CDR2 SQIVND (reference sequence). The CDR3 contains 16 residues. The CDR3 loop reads CASSGTGGANIYGYTF. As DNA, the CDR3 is TGTGCCAGTAGTGGGACAGGGGGCGCAAACATATATGGCTACACCTTC.

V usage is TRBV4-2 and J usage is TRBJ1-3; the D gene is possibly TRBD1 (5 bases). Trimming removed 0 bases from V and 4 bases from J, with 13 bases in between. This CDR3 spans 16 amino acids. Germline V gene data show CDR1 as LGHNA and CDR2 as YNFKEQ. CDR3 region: CASSQDRGGLGNTIYF. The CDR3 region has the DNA TGTGCCAGCAGCCAAGATCGTGGGGGGTTAGGAAACACCATATATTTT.

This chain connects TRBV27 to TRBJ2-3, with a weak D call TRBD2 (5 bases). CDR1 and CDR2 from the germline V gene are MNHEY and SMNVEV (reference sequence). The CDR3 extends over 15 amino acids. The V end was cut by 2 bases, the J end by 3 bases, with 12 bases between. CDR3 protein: CASSLSLGETDTQYF. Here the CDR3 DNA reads TGTGCCAGCAGTTTAAGTTTGGGAGAGACAGATACGCAGTATTTT.

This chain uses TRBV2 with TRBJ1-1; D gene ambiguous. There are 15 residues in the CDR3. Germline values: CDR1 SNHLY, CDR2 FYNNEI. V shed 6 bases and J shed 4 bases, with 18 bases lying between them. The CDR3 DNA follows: TGTGCCAGCAGCTTTGGAGGCGGGGAGGCCACTGAAGCTTTCTTT. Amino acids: CASSFGGGEATEAFF. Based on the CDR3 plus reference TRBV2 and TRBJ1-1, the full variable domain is EPEVTQTPSHQVTQMGQEVILRCVPISNHLYFYWYRQILGQKVEFLVSFYNNEISEKSEIFDDQFSVERPDGSNFTLKIRSTKLEDSAMYFCASSFGGGEATEAFFGQGTRLTVV.

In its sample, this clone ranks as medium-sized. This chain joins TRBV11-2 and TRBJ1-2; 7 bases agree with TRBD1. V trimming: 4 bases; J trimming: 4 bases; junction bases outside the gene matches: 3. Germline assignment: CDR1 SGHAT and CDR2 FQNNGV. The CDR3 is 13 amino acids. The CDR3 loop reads CASSSDRAYGYTF. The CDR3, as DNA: TGTGCCAGCAGCTCCGACAGGGCCTATGGCTACACCTTC.

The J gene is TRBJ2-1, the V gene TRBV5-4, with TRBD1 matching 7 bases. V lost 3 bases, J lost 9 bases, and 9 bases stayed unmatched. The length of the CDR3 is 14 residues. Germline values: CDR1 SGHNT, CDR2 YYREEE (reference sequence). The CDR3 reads CASSSVEQGTEQFF. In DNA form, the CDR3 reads TGTGCCAGCAGCTCGGTGGAACAGGGGACTGAGCAGTTCTTC.

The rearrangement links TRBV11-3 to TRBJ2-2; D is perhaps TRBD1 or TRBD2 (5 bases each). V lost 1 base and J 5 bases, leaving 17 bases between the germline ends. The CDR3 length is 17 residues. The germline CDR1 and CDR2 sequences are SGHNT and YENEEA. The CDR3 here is CASSLGRGPMRTGELFF. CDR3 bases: TGTGCCAGCAGCTTAGGCCGGGGCCCCATGAGAACCGGGGAGCTGTTTTTT.

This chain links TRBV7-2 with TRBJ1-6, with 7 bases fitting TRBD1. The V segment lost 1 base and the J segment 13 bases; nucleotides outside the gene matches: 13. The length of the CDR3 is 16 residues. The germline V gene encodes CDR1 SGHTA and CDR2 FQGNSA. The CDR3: CASSLDLQGGTDPLHF. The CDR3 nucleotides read TGTGCCAGCAGCTTAGATCTCCAGGGTGGGACAGATCCCCTCCACTTT.

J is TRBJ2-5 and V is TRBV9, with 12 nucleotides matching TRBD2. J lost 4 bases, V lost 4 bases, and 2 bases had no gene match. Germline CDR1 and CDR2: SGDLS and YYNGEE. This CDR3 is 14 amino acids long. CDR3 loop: CASSLTSGRETQYF. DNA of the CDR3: TGTGCCAGCAGCTTGACTAGCGGGAGAGAGACCCAGTACTTC.

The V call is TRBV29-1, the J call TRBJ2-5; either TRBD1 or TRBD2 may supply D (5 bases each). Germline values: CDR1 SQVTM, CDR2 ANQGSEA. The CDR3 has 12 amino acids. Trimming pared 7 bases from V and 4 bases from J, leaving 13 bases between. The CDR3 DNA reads TGCAGCGCCGGTACAGGAGGAGAGACCCAGTACTTC. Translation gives CSAGTGGETQYF.

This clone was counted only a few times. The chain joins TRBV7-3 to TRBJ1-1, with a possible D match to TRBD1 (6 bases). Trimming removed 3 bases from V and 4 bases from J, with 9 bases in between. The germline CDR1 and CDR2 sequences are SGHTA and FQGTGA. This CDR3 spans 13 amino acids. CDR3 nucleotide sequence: TGTGCCAGCAGCTTTAACAGGGCCACTGAAGCTTTCTTT. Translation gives CASSFNRATEAFF.

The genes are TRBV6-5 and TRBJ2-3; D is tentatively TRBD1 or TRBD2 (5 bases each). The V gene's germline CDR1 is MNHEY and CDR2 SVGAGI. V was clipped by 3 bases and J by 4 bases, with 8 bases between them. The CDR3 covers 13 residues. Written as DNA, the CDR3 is TGTGCCAGCAGTTATGGGGGTTCAGATACGCAGTATTTT. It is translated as CASSYGGSDTQYF.

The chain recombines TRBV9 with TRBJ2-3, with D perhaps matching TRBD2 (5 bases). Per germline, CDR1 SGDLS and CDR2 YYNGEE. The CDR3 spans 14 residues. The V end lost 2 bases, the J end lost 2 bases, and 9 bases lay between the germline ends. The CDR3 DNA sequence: TGTGCCAGCAGCGTGGGTCGGGACACAGATACGCAGTATTTT. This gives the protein CASSVGRDTDTQYF.

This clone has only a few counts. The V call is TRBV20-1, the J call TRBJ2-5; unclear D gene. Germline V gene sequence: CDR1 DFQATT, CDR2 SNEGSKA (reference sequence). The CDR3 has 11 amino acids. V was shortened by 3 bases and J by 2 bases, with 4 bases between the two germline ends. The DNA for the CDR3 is TGCAGTGCTAGTCGGCAAGAGACCCAGTACTTC. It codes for CSASRQETQYF.

The CDR3 is CASSGGYTEAFF. The CDR3 coding sequence is TGTGCCAGCAGTGGGGGGTACACTGAAGCTTTCTTT. This chain links TRBV6-5 with TRBJ1-1, with D possibly matching TRBD1 (5 bases). Germline CDR1 and CDR2: MNHEY and SVGAGI. V was trimmed by 5 bases and J by 3 bases, leaving 7 bases between them. This CDR3 is built from 12 residues.

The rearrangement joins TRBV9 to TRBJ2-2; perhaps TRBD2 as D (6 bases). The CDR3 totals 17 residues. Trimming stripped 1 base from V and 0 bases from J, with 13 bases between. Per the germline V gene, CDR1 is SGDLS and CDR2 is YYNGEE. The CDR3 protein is CASSVRGTPANTGELFF. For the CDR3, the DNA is TGTGCCAGCAGCGTACGGGGGACCCCCGCGAACACCGGGGAGCTGTTTTTT.

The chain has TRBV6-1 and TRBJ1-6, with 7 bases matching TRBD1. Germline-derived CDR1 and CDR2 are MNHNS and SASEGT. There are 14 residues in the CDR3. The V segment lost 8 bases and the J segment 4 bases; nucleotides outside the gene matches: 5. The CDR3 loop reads CASQGESYNSPLHF. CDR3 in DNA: TGTGCCAGCCAGGGGGAATCTTATAATTCACCCCTCCACTTT.

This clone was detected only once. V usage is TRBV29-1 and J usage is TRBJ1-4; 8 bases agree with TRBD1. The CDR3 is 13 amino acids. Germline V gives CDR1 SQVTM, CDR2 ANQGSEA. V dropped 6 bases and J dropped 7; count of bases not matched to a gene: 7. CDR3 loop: CSVSTGAGEKLFF. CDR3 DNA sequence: TGCAGCGTGTCGACAGGGGCCGGTGAAAAACTGTTTTTT.

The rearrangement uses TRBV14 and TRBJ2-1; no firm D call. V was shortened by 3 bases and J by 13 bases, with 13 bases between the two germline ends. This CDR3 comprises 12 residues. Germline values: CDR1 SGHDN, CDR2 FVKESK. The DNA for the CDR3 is TGTGCCAGCAGCCAGGGTAGTGTAAGTCAGTTCTTC. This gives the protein CASSQGSVSQFF.

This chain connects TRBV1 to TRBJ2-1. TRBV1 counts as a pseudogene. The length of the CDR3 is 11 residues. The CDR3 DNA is TGCACCAGCAGCCAAGAATGCGAGCAGTTCTTC. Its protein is CTSSQECEQFF.

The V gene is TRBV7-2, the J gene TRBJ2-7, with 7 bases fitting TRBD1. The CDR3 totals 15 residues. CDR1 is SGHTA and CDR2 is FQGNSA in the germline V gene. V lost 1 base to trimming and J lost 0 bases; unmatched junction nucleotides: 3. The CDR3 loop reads CASSLGGQTSYEQYF. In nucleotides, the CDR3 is TGTGCCAGCAGCTTAGGGGGACAGACCTCCTACGAGCAGTACTTC.